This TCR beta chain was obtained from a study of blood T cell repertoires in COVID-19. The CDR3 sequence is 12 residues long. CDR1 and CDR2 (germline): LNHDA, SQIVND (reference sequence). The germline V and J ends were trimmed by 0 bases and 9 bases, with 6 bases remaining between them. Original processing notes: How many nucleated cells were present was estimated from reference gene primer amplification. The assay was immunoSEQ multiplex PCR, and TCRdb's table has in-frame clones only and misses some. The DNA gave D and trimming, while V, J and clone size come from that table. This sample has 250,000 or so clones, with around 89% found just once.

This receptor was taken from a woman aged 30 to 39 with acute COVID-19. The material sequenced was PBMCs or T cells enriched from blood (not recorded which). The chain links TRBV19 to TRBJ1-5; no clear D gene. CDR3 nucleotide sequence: TGTGCCAGTAGTATAGAGGGAGGGCCCCAGCATTTT. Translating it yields CASSIEGGPQHF. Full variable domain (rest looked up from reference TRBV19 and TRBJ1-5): DGGITQSPKYLFRKEGQNVTLSCEQNLNHDAMYWYRQDPGQGLRLIYYSQIVNDFQKGDIAEGYSVSREKKESFPLTVTSAQKNPTAFYLCASSIEGGPQHFGDGTRLSIL.